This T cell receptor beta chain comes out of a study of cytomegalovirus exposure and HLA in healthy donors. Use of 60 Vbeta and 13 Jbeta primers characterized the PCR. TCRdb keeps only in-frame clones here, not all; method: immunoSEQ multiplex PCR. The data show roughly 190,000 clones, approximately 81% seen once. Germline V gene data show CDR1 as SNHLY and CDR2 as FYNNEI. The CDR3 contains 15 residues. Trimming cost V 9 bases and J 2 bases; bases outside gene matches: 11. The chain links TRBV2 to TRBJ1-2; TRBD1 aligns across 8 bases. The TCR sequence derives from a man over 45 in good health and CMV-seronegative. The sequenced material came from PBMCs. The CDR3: CAREGTGRRNYGYTF. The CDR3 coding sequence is TGTGCCAGGGAGGGGACAGGAAGACGAAACTATGGCTACACCTTC.